This entry lists 11 T cell receptor beta chains sequenced from one sample in a study of early T cells in non-severe SARS-CoV-2 infection. TCRdb analysed the 5' RACE reads with MiXCR anew, one entry per CDR3 protein. The table records some 64,000 distinct CDR3 sequences, under 14% of them present only once. Sequencing input: whole blood. These receptors all come from an adult who was a healthcare worker with PCR-confirmed SARS-CoV-2 infection or an uninfected control (not recorded which).

This clonotype was detected a few times. The chain recombines TRBV9 with TRBJ2-1; 9 nucleotides agree with TRBD2. V lost 4 bases to trimming and J lost 2 bases; unmatched junction nucleotides: 4. The CDR3 extends over 15 amino acids. Germline CDR1 reads SGDLS; CDR2 reads YYNGEE. This CDR3 reads CASSSAGGPYNEQFF. As DNA, the CDR3 is TGTGCCAGCAGCTCCGCGGGGGGGCCCTACAATGAGCAGTTCTTC. The full variable domain, in which reference TRBV9 and TRBJ2-1 provide the parts outside the CDR3, is DSGVTQTPKHLITATGQRVTLRCSPRSGDLSVYWYQQSLDQGLQFLIQYYNGEERAKGNILERFSAQQFPDLHSELNLSSLELGDSALYFCASSSAGGPYNEQFFGPGTRLTVL.

This clonotype was observed many times. This chain links TRBV11-2 with TRBJ2-5; D remains unclear. The CDR3 runs to 11 residues. V lost 3 bases, J lost 5 bases, and 4 bases lay in between. Germline CDR1 reads SGHAT; CDR2 reads FQNNGV. The CDR3, as DNA: TGTGCCAGCAGCTTTACCGAGACCCAGTACTTC. Translation: CASSFTETQYF.

The V and J genes are TRBV6-5 and TRBJ1-6, with TRBD1 as a possible D gene (5 bases). CDR1 is MNHEY and CDR2 is SVGAGI in the germline V gene. The CDR3 spans 14 residues. The V end was cut by 2 bases, the J end by 7 bases, with 9 bases between. CDR3: CASSYAGRNSPLHF. CDR3 DNA: TGTGCCAGCAGTTACGCAGGGAGAAATTCACCCCTCCACTTT.

This clonotype has at least ten counts. The chain couples TRBV2 to TRBJ1-1, with D uncertain. V lost 7 bases, J lost 0 bases, and 9 bases lay in between. There are 13 residues in the CDR3. Germline V gene sequence: CDR1 SNHLY, CDR2 FYNNEI. DNA for the CDR3: TGTGCCAGCAAGGGCCAGCTGAACACTGAAGCTTTCTTT. Translation gives CASKGQLNTEAFF.

The chain has TRBV11-2 and TRBJ1-1; maybe TRBD1 (6 bases). Per germline, CDR1 SGHAT and CDR2 FQNNGV. This CDR3 has 14 amino acids. With 3 bases removed from V and 3 bases from J, the gap between germline ends came to 11 bases. The CDR3 DNA sequence: TGTGCCAGCAGCTTCAGCTCAGGGGACACTGAAGCTTTCTTT. Its protein is CASSFSSGDTEAFF.

The rearrangement joins TRBV7-3 to TRBJ2-5; D possibly corresponds to TRBD1 (6 bases). Germline V gene data show CDR1 as SGHTA and CDR2 as FQGTGA. The CDR3 covers 13 residues. V lost 5 bases and J 7 bases, leaving 14 bases between the germline ends. CDR3 sequence reads: CASSAGTTRTQYF. CDR3 DNA: TGTGCCAGCAGCGCCGGGACAACGCGGACCCAGTACTTC.

This clonotype showed up many times. The V call is TRBV19, the J call TRBJ2-3, with a possible D match to TRBD2 (6 bases). The CDR3 contains 15 residues. V was pared by 4 bases and J by 3 bases, with 14 bases between. CDR1 and CDR2 (germline): LNHDA, SQIVND (reference sequence). The DNA of the CDR3 is TGTGCCAGTAGTAGTAGCGGATGGGCGACAGATACGCAGTATTTT. The encoded protein is CASSSSGWATDTQYF.

There are a few counts of this clonotype. This chain joins TRBV28 and TRBJ2-7, with 7 bases matching TRBD1. This CDR3 has 13 residues. The trim removed 11 bases at V and 2 bases at J, leaving 9 bases unmatched. CDR1 is MDHEN, CDR2 SYDVKM, per germline. CDR3 region: CAATGTAPYEQYF. The CDR3 DNA is TGTGCCGCAACGGGGACAGCGCCCTACGAGCAGTACTTC.

This clonotype was observed at least ten times. This chain joins TRBV29-1 and TRBJ1-2; 7 positions match TRBD1. The CDR3 loop spans 14 amino acids. With V trimmed by 1 base and J by 6 bases, 8 bases remained unmatched. The germline CDR1 and CDR2 sequences are SQVTM and ANQGSEA. CDR3 region: CSVEGTGATNGYTF. The CDR3 region has the DNA TGCAGCGTTGAAGGGACAGGCGCCACCAATGGCTACACCTTC.

The chain recombines TRBV7-9 with TRBJ2-5; 10 nucleotides agree with TRBD2. This CDR3 spans 16 amino acids. V was clipped by 5 bases and J by 0 bases; unmatched bases: 6. In germline, CDR1 is SEHNR, CDR2 FQNEAQ (reference sequence). CDR3: CASSQRTSGHQETQYF. CDR3 sequence (DNA): TGTGCCAGCAGCCAGCGGACTAGCGGCCACCAAGAGACCCAGTACTTC.

This clonotype was counted between two and nine times. The gene calls are TRBV6-6 and TRBJ2-3; D may be TRBD1 (6 bases). CDR3 length: 17 amino acids. Germline V gives CDR1 MNHNY, CDR2 SVGAGI (reference sequence). V dropped 6 bases and J dropped 2 bases, with 21 bases sitting between them. This chain's CDR3 is CASSDYLGTILTDTQYF. The DNA for the CDR3 is TGTGCCAGCAGCGACTACCTTGGGACAATCCTCACAGATACGCAGTATTTT.